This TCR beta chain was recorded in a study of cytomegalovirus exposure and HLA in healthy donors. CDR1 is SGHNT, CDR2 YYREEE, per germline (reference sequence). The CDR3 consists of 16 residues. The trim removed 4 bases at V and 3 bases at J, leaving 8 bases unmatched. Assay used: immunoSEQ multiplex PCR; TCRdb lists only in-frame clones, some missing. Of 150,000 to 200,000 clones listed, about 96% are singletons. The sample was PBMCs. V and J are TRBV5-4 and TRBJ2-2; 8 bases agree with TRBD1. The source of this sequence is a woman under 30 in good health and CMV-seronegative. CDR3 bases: TGTGCCAGCAGCAGTGCGCGGGACAGGCACACCGGGGAGCTGTTTTTT. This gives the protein CASSSARDRHTGELFF.